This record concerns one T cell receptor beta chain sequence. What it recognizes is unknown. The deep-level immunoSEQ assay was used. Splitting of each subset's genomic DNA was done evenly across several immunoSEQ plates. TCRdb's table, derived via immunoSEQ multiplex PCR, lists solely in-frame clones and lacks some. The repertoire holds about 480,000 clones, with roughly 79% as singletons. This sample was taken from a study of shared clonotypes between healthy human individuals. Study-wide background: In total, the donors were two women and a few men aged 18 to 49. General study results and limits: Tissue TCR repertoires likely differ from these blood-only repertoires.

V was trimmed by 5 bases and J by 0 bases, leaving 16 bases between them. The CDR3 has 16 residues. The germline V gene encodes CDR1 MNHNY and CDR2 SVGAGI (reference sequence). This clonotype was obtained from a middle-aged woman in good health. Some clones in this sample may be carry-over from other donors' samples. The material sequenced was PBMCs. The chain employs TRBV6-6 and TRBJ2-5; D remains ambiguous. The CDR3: CASSPILVEDQETQYF. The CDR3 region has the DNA TGTGCCAGCAGTCCAATCCTCGTTGAGGACCAAGAGACCCAGTACTTC.